The 5 T cell receptor beta chains below were found in one sample sequenced in a study of Graves' ophthalmopathy and Graves' hyperthyroidism. The authors amplified TCR beta CDR3 regions from RNA transcripts. RT-PCR with HTBI primers came first, then second-round multiplex PCR. TCRdb itself ran the multiplex PCR reads through MiXCR, one entry per CDR3 protein. The table shows a few hundred thousand distinct CDR3 sequences, with around a sixth occurring only once. Sequenced: peripheral blood. These receptors were taken from an adult man with Graves' ophthalmopathy.

This clonotype was detected ten times or more. The chain recombines TRBV2 with TRBJ1-5, with D uncertain. The V and J ends lost 6 bases and 6 bases respectively, with 12 bases between them. Looked up from germline, CDR1 is SNHLY and CDR2 is FYNNEI. The CDR3 covers 13 residues. As DNA, the CDR3 is TGTGCCAGCAGCCTTACACGGGCTCAGCCCCAGCATTTT. This translates into CASSLTRAQPQHF.

This clonotype showed up many times. This chain links TRBV20-1 with TRBJ2-7; 7 bases are shared with TRBD1. Looked up from germline, CDR1 is DFQATT and CDR2 is SNEGSKA (reference sequence). CDR3 length: 13 residues. Trimming cost V 5 bases and J 2 bases; bases outside gene matches: 6. The CDR3 protein is CSAGRTGPYEQYF. CDR3 nucleotides: TGCAGTGCTGGTCGGACAGGTCCCTACGAGCAGTACTTC.

This clonotype was seen repeatedly, ten times or more. V and J are TRBV7-2 and TRBJ2-2, with TRBD1 matching over 8 bases. Trimming at V came to 4 bases and at J to 4 bases, leaving 5 bases not matched to a gene. Germline V CDR1 and CDR2: SGHTA, FQGNSA. The length of the CDR3 is 15 residues. CDR3 protein: CASSYRGLSTGELFF. The CDR3 DNA is TGTGCCAGCAGCTACAGGGGGTTGAGCACCGGGGAGCTGTTTTTT.

This clonotype was counted ten times or more. This sequence joins TRBV6-4 and TRBJ2-7; possible D gene TRBD1, 5 bases. Germline values: CDR1 MRHNA, CDR2 SNTAGT. Deletions cut 0 bases from V and 0 bases from J, with 9 bases between. The CDR3 sequence is 15 residues long. The CDR3 DNA reads as TGTGCCAGCAGTGACTCCAGCAGGGACTCCTACGAGCAGTACTTC. This sequence encodes CASSDSSRDSYEQYF.

This clonotype showed up many times. This chain connects TRBV6-5 to TRBJ1-5; no clear D. V shed 7 bases and J shed 4 bases, with 11 bases lying between them. CDR3 length equals 13 residues. Germline values: CDR1 MNHEY, CDR2 SVGAGI. This CDR3 is CASIRNRNQPQHF. The DNA of the CDR3 is TGTGCCAGCATTCGTAATAGAAATCAGCCCCAGCATTTT.